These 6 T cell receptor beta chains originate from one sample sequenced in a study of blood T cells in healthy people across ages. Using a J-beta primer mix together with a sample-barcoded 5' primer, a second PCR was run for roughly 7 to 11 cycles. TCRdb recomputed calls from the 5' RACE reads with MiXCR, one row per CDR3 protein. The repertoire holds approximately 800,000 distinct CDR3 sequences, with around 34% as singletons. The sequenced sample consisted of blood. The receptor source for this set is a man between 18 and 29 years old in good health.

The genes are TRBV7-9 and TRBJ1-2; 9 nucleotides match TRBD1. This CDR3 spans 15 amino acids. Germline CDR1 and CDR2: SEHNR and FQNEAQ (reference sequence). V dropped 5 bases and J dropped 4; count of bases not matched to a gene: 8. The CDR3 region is CASSQDRGVVYGYTF. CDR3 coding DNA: TGTGCCAGCAGCCAGGACAGGGGAGTGGTCTATGGCTACACCTTC.

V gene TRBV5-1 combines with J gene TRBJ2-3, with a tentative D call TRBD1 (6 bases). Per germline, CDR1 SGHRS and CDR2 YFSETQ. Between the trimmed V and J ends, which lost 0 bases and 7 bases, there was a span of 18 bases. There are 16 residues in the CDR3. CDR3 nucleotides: TGCGCCAGCAGCTTGGTGGGGACAACGGTAGGAAATACGCAGTATTTT. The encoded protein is CASSLVGTTVGNTQYF.

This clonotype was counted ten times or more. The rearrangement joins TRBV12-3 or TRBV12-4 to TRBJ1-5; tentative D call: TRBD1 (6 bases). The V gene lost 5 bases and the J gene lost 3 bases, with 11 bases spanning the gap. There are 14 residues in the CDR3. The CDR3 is CASSPTGSNQPQHF. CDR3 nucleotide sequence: TGTGCCAGCAGTCCAACAGGGTCCAATCAGCCCCAGCATTTT.

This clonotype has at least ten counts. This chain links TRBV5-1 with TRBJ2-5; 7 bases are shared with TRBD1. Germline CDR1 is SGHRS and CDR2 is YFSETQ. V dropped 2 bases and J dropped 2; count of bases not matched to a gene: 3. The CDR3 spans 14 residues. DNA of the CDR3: TGCGCCAGCAGCTTACAGGGGCCTCAAGAGACCCAGTACTTC. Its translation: CASSLQGPQETQYF.

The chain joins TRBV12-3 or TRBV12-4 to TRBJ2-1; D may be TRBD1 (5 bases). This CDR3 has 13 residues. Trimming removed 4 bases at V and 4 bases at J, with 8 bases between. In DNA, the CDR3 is TGTGCCAGCAGTTCGGACACATACAATGAGCAGTTCTTC. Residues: CASSSDTYNEQFF.

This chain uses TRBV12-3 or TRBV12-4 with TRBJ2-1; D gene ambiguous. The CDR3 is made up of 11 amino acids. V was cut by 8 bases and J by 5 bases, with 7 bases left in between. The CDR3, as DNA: TGTGCCAGCTATCAGGACAATGAGCAGTTCTTC. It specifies CASYQDNEQFF.